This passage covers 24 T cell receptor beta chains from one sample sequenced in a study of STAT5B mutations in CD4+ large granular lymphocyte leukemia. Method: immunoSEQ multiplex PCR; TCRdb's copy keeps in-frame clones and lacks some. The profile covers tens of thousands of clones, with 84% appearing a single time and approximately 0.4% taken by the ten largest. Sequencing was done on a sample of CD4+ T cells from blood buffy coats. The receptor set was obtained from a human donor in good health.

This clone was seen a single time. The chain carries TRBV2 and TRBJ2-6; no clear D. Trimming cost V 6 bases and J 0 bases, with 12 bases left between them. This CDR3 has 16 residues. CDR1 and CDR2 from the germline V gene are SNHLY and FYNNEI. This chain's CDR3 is CASSLSPTSGANVLTF. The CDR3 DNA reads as TGTGCCAGCAGCCTGTCCCCTACCTCTGGGGCCAACGTCCTGACTTTC.

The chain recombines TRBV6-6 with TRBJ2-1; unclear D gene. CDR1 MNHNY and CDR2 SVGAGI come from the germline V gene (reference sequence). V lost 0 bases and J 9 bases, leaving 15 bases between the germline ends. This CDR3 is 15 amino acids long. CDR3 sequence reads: CASSYSGRRGGEQFF. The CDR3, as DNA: TGTGCCAGCAGTTACTCGGGCAGGCGAGGTGGTGAGCAGTTCTTC.

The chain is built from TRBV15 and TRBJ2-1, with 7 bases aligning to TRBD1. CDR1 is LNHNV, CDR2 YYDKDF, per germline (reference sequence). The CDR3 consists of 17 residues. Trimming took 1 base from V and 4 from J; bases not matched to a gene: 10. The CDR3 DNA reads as TGTGCCACCAGCAGAGTAATGGACAGGAGGTCATACAATGAGCAGTTCTTC. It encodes CATSRVMDRRSYNEQFF.

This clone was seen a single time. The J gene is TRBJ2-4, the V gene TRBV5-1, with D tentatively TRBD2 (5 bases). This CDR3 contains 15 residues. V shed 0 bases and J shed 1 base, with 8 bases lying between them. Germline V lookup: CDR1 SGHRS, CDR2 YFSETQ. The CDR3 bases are TGCGCCAGCAGCTTGGGCGGCGGGGCCAAAAACATTCAGTACTTC. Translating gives CASSLGGGAKNIQYF.

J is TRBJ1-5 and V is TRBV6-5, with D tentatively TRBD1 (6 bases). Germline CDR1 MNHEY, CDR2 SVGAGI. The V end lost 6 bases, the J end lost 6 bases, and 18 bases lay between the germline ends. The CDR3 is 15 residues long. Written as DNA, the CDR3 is TGTGCCAGCAGCCGGGGCAGGGGATCGGGTCAGCCCCAGCATTTT. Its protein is CASSRGRGSGQPQHF.

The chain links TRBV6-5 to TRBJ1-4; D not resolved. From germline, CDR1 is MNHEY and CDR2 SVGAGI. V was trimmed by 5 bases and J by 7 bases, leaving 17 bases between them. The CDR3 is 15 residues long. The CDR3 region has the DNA TGTGCCAGCAGTCCCACAACTCCTTTGGGTGAAAAACTGTTTTTT. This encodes CASSPTTPLGEKLFF.

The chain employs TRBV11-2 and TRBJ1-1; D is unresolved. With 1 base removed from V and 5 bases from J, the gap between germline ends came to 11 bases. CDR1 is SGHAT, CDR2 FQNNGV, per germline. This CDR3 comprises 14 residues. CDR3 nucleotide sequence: TGTGCCAGCAGCTTAGGGTACTCTGGGACTGAAGCTTTCTTT. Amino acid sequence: CASSLGYSGTEAFF.

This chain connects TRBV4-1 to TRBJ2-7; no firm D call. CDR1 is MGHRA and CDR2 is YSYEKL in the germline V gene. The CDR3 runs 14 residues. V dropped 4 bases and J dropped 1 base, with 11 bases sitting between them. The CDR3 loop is CASSRDAISYEQYF. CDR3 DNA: TGCGCCAGCAGCCGAGATGCGATATCCTACGAGCAGTACTTC.

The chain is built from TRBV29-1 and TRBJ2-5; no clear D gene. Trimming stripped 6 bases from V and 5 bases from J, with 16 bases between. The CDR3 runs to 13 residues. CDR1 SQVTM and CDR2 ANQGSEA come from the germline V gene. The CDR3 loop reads CSVMSWQLETQYF. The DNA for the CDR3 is TGCAGCGTGATGAGTTGGCAGCTGGAGACCCAGTACTTC.

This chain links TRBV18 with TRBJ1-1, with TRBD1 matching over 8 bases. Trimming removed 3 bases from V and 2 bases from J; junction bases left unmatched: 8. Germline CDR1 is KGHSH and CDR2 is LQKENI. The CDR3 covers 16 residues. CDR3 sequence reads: CASSPRTDRGNTEAFF. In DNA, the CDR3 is TGTGCCAGCTCACCTAGGACTGACAGGGGAAACACTGAAGCTTTCTTT.

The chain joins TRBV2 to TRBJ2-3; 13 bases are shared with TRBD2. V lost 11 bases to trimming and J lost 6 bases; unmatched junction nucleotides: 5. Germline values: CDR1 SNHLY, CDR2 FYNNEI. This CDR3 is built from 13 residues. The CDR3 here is CAGLAGEGDTQYF. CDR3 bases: TGTGCCGGACTAGCGGGAGAAGGGGATACGCAGTATTTT.

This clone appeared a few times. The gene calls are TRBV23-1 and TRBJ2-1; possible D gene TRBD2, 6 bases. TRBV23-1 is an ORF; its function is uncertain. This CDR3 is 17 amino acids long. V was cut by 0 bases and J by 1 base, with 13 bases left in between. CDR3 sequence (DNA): TGCGCCAGCAGTCAATCGCGGCGGGGTAGGTCCTACAATGAGCAGTTCTTC. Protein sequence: CASSQSRRGRSYNEQFF.

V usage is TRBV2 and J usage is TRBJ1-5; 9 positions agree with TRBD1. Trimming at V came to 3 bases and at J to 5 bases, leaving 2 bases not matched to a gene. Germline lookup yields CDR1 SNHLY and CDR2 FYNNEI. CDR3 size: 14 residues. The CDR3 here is CASSDRTGDQPQHF. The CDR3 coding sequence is TGTGCCAGCAGTGATCGGACAGGGGATCAGCCCCAGCATTTT.

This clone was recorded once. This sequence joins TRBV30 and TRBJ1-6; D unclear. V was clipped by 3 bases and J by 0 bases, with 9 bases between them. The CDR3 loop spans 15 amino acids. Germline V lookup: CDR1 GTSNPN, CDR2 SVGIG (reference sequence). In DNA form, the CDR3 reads TGTGCCTGGAGATACGCCAACTCCTATAATTCACCCCTCCACTTT. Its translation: CAWRYANSYNSPLHF.

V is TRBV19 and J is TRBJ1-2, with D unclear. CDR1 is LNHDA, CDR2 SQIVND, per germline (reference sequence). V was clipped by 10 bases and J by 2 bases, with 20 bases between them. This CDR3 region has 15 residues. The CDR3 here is CATRLGGYSNYGYTF. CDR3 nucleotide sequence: TGTGCCACCCGTCTGGGCGGATATTCAAACTATGGCTACACCTTC.

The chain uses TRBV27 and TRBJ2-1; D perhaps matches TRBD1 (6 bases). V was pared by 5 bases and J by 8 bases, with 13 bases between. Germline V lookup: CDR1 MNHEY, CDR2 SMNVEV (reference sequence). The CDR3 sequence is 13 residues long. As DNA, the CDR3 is TGTGCCAGCAGTCAGAACAGGGTACATGAGCAGTTCTTC. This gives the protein CASSQNRVHEQFF.

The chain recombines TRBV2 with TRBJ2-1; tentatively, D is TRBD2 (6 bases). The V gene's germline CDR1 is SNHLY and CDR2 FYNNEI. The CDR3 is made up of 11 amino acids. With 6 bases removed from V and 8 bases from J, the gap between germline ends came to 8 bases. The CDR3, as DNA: TGTGCCAGCAGGGAGGGGTATGAGCAGTTCTTC. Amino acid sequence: CASREGYEQFF. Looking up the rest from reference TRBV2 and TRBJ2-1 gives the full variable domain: EPEVTQTPSHQVTQMGQEVILRCVPISNHLYFYWYRQILGQKVEFLVSFYNNEISEKSEIFDDQFSVERPDGSNFTLKIRSTKLEDSAMYFCASREGYEQFFGPGTRLTVL.

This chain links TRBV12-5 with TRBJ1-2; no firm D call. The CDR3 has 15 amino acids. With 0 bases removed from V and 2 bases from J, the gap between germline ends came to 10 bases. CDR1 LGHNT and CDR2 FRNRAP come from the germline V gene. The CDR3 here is CASGLVNWKNYGYTF. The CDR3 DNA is TGTGCTAGTGGTTTGGTAAATTGGAAGAACTATGGCTACACCTTC.

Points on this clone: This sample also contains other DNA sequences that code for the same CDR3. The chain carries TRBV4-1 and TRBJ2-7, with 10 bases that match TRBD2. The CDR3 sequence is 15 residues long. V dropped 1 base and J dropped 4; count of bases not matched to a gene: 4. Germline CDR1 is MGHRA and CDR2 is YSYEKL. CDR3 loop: CASSQGLAGAYEQYF. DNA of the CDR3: TGCGCCAGCAGCCAAGGGCTAGCGGGAGCGTACGAGCAGTACTTC.

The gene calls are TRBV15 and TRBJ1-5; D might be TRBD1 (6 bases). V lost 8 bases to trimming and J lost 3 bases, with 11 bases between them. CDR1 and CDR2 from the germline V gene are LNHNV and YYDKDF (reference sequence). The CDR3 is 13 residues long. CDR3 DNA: TGTGCCACCGCTCGGGGGGCCAATCAGCCCCAGCATTTT. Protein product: CATARGANQPQHF.

The CDR3 reads CASSRGSSGNTIYF. For the CDR3, the DNA is TGCGCCAGCAGCCGAGGATCCTCTGGAAACACCATATATTTT. The rearrangement links TRBV4-1 to TRBJ1-3, with D hard to call. The CDR3 is 14 amino acids. The germline V and J ends were trimmed by 4 bases and 0 bases, with 7 bases remaining between them. Germline values: CDR1 MGHRA, CDR2 YSYEKL.

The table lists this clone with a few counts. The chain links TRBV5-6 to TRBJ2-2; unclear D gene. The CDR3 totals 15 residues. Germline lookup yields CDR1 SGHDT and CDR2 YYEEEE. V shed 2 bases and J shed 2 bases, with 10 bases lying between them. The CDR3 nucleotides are TGTGCCAGCAGCTTACGACTGCCCAACACCGGGGAGCTGTTTTTT. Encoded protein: CASSLRLPNTGELFF. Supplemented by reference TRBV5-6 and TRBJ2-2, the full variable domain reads DAGVTQSPTHLIKTRGQQVTLRCSPKSGHDTVSWYQQALGQGPQFIFQYYEEEERQRGNFPDRFSGHQFPNYSSELNVNALLLGDSALYLCASSLRLPNTGELFFGEGSRLTVL.

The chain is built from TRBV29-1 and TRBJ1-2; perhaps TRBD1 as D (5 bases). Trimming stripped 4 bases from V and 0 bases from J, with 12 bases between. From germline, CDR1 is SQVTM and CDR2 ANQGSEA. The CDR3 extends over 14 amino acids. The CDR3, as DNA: TGCAGCGTTGGCGGGGACGGAGCTAACTATGGCTACACCTTC. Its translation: CSVGGDGANYGYTF.

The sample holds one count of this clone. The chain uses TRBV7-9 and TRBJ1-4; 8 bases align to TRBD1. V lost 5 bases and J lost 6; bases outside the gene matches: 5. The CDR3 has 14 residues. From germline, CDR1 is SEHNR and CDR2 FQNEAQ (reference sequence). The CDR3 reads CASSPGQGHEKLFF. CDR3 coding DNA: TGTGCCAGCAGCCCCGGACAGGGCCATGAAAAACTGTTTTTT.